Listed below are T cell receptor beta chains from one sample, sequenced in a study of T cell responses to AZD1222 COVID-19 vaccine. TCRdb's table, derived via immunoSEQ multiplex PCR, lists solely in-frame clones and lacks some. This table holds more than 150,000 clones, about 91% found once. This specimen consisted of peripheral blood, obtained on day 0 of AZD1222 vaccination. The receptors originated from an adult in good health. The CDR3 runs from the conserved cysteine through the conserved F or W. A D gene is named only where the DNA matches it firmly.

cdr3_aa,cdr3_length,d_call,v_call
CASSQDIGTSEVEQFF,16,TRBD2,TRBV14
CASSLEGRFTEAFF,14,NA,TRBV5-6
CASSQALVQGAYEQYF,16,TRBD1,TRBV4-1
CAISESEESEAFF,13,NA,TRBV10-3
CASSQDRGNTIYF,13,NA,TRBV3-1/TRBV3-2
CASSVAGVTDTQYF,14,TRBD2,TRBV28
CASRLAGGGELFF,13,TRBD2,TRBV2
CASSSSPIPPGNTIYF,16,NA,TRBV5-5
CASSYSGSSYEQYF,14,NA,TRBV6-2/TRBV6-3
CASSLSRTGAGNTIYF,16,TRBD1,TRBV7-2
CASKPGQGARNQPQHF,16,TRBD1,TRBV19
CATSRERYTEAFF,13,NA,TRBV15
CAISESGEGTYEQYF,15,TRBD2,TRBV10-3
CAISESATVDTGELFF,16,NA,TRBV10-3
CASSPTGPSTDTQYF,15,TRBD1,TRBV10-2
CASSQPRQGVNYGYTF,16,TRBD1,TRBV4-1
CASRSTGGAGNTEAFF,16,TRBD1,TRBV28
CASSFTGRYEQYF,13,NA,TRBV28
CASSERSSNYGYTF,14,NA,TRBV2
CASSRTENTGELFF,14,NA,TRBV18
CASSGWEPGANVLTF,15,NA,TRBV19
CASSLGAGAKRNTIYF,16,NA,TRBV7-9
CASSPGPVDNEQFF,14,NA,TRBV11-2
CASRRPDATNEKLFF,15,NA,TRBV28
CSASTGQANQPQHF,14,TRBD1,TRBV20-1
CPGSALGRGGNQPQHF,16,NA,TRBV22-1
CASSPGTGGGNQPQHF,16,TRBD1,TRBV4-1
CASSVERDRVTTDGYTF,17,TRBD1,TRBV9
CASSYWGNEQYF,12,NA,TRBV11-2
CASSRDTLRDNEQFF,15,NA,TRBV5-1
CAISPRTGNTEAFF,14,TRBD1,TRBV10-3
CASSEAPPTGVGETQYF,17,TRBD1,TRBV6-1
CASSQDRQGGTEAFF,15,TRBD1,TRBV4-2
CASTMDAPGETQYF,14,NA,TRBV25-1
CASSWRAGPYEQYF,14,TRBD2,TRBV7-2
CATSDSRTGSSYNEQFF,17,TRBD1,TRBV24-1
CASSPSPGSGNTIYF,15,NA,TRBV18